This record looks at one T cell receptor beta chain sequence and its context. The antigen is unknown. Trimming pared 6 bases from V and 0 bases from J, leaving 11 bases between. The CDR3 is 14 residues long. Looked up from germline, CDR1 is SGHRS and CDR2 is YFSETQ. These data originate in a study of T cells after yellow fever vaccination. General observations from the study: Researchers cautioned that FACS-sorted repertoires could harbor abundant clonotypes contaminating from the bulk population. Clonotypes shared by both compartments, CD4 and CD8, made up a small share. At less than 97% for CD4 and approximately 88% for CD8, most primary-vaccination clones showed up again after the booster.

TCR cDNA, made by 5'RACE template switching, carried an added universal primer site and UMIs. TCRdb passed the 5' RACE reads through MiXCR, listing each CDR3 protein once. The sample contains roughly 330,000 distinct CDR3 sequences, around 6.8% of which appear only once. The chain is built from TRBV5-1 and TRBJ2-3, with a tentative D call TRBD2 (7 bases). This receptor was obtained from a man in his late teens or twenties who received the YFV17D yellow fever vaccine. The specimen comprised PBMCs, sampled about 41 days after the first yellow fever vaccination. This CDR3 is CASKGGESTDTQYF. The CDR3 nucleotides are TGCGCCAGCAAGGGGGGGGAAAGCACAGATACGCAGTATTTT.